This T cell receptor (beta chain) was profiled in a study of blood T cell repertoires in COVID-19. Study overall: Specimens from acute and convalescent COVID-19 originated in the United States, Italy and Spain. Sample material is recorded as cDNA or gDNA derived from T cells, B-cell-depleted T cells, or PBMCs.

Authors' analysis steps: Researchers report that nucleated cell counts were estimated from reference gene primer amplification. Profiled with immunoSEQ multiplex PCR; TCRdb holds only in-frame clones, not every one. The V and J calls and the clone size are those of that table, but D and trimming were determined from the DNA. The sample has fewer than 100,000 clones; about 85% are singletons. The sample was peripheral blood. The TCR sequence derives from a human donor in a cohort sampled during active COVID-19.

The CDR3 region is CATSRDLAHQTQYF. Here the CDR3 DNA reads TGTGCCACCAGCAGAGATTTGGCCCACCAGACCCAGTACTTC. The genes are TRBV15 and TRBJ2-5; no clear D. Germline values: CDR1 LNHNV, CDR2 YYDKDF (reference sequence). CDR3 size: 14 residues. The germline V and J ends were trimmed by 0 bases and 6 bases, with 11 bases remaining between them. The entire variable domain, with the rest obtained from reference TRBV15 and TRBJ2-5, is as follows: DAMVIQNPRYQVTQFGKPVTLSCSQTLNHNVMYWYQQKSSQAPKLLFHYYDKDFNNEADTPDNFQSRRPNTSFCFLDIRSPGLGDTAMYLCATSRDLAHQTQYFGPGTRLLVL.